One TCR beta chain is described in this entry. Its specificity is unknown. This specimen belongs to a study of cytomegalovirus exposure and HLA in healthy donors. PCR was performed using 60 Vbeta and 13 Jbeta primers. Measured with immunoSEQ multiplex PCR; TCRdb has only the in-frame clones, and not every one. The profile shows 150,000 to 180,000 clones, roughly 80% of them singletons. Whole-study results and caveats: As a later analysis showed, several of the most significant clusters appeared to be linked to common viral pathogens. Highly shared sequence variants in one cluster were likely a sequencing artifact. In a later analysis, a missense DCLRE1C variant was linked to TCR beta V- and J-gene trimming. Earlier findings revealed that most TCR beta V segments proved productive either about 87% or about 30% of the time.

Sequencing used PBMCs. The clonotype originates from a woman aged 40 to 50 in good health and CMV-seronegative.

This CDR3 is CASSTLGVYGYTF. The CDR3, as DNA: TGTGCCAGCAGTACGTTGGGCGTTTATGGCTACACCTTC. The rearrangement joins TRBV5-5 to TRBJ1-2; D unclear. The germline V gene has CDR1 SGHKS and CDR2 YYEKEE (reference sequence). This CDR3 spans 13 amino acids. V shed 5 bases and J shed 5 bases, with 13 bases lying between them.